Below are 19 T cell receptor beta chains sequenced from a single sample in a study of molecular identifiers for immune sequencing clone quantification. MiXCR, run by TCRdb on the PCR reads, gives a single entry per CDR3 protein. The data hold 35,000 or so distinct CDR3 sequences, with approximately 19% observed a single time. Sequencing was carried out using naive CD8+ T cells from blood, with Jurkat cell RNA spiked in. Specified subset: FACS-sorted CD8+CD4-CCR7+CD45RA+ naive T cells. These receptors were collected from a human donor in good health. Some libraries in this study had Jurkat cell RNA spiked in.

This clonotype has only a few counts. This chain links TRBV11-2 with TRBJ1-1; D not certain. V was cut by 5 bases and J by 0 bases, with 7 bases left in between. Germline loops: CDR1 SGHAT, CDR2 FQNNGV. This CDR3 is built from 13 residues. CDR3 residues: CASSPLMNTEAFF. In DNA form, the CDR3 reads TGTGCCAGCAGCCCCCTAATGAACACTGAAGCTTTCTTT.

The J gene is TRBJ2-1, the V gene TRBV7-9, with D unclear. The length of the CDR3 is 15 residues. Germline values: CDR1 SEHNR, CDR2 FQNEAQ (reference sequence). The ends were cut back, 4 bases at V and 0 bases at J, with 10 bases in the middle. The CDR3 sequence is CASSSDLSSYNEQFF. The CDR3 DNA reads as TGTGCCAGCAGCTCAGACCTGAGCTCCTACAATGAGCAGTTCTTC.

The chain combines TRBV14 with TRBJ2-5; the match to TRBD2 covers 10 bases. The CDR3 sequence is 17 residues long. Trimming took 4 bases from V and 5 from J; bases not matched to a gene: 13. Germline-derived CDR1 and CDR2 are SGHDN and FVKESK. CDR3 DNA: TGTGCCAGCAGCCCGACCCCTAGCGGGAGTTTGAGCGAGACCCAGTACTTC. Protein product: CASSPTPSGSLSETQYF.

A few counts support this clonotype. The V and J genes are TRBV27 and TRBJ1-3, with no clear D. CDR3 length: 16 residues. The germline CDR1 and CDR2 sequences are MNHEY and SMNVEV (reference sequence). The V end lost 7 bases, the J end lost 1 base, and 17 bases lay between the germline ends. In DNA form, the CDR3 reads TGTGCCAGCATCCCCGCCCAGGAAGGTTCTGGAAACACCATATATTTT. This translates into CASIPAQEGSGNTIYF.

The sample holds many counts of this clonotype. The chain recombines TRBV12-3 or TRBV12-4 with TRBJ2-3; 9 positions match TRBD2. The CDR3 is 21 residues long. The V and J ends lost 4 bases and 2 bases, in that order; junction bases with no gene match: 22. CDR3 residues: CASSSTQTPHMLAGYTDTQYF. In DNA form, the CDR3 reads TGTGCCAGCAGTTCTACTCAAACCCCCCACATGCTAGCGGGGTACACAGATACGCAGTATTTT.

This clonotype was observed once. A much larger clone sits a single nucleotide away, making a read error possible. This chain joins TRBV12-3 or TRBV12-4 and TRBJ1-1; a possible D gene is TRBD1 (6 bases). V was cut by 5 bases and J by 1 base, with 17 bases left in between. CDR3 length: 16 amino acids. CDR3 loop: CASSPGLGAWNTEAFF. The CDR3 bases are TGTGCCAGCAGTCCGGGACTGGGGGCGTGGAACACTGAAGCTTTCTTT.

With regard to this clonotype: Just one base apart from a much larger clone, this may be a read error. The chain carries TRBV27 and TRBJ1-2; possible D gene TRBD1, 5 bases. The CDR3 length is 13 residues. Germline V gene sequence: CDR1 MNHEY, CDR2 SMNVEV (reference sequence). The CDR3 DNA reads TGTGCCAGCTCCCCAGGGATTTCCTATGGCTACGCCTTC. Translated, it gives CASSPGISYGYAF.

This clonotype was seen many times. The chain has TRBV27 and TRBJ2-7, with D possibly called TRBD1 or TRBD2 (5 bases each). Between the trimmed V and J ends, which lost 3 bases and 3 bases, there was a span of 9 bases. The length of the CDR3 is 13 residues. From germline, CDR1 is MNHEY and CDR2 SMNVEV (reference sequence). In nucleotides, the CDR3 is TGTGCCAGCAGTTTCGGGGACCGCTACGAGCAGTACTTC. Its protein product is CASSFGDRYEQYF.

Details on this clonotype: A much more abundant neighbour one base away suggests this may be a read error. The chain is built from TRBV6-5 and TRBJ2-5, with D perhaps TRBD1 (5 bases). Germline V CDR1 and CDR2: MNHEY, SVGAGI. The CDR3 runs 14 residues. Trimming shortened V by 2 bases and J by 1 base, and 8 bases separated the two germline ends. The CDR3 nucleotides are TGTGCCAGCAGTTACAGGGGCCCCCAAGAGACCCAGTACTTC. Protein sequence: CASSYRGPQETQYF.

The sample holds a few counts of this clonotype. The CDR3 reads CAISESGTVPYEQYF. CDR3 sequence (DNA): TGTGCCATCAGTGAGTCTGGGACAGTTCCCTACGAGCAGTACTTC. The V gene is TRBV10-3, the J gene TRBJ2-7; 7 positions match TRBD1. Trimming took 0 bases from V and 2 from J; bases not matched to a gene: 4. The CDR3 has 15 amino acids. The germline gives CDR1 ENHRY, CDR2 SYGVKD.

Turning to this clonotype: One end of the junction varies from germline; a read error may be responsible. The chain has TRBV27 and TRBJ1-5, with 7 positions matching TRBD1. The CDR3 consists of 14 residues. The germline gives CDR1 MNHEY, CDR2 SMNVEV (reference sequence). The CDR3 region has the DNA TGTGCCGGCAGTTCGACAGGGTACAATCAGCCCCAGCACTTT. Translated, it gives CAGSSTGYNQPQHF.

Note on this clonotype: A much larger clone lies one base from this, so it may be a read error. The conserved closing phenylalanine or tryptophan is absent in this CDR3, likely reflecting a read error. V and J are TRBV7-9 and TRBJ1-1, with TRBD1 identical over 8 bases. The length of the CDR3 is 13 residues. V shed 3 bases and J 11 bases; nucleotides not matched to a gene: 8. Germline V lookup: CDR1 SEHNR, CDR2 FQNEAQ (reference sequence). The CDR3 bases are TGTGCCAGCAGCTTTTTGACAGGGGAGAGGGCTTTCTCT. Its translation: CASSFLTGERAFS.

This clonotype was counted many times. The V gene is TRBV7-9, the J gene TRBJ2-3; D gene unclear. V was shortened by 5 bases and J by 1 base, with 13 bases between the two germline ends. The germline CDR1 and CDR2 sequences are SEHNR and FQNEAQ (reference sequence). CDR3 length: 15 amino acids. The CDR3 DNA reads TGTGCCAGCAGCCCAAGGACGCCTGGCACAGATACGCAGTATTTT. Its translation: CASSPRTPGTDTQYF.

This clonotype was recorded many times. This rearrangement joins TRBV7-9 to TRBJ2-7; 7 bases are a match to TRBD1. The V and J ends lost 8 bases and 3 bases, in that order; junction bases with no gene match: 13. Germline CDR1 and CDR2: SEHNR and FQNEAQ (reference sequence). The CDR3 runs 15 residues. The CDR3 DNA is TGTGCCAGCTCTGGGTCCGGGACAGCGGTCTACGAGCAGTACTTC. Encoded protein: CASSGSGTAVYEQYF.

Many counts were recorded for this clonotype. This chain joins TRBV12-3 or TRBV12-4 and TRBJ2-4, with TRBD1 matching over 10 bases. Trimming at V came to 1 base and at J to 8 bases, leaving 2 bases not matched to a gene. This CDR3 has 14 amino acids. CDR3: CASSLGQGADIQYF. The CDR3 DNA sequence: TGTGCCAGCAGTTTAGGACAGGGGGCAGACATTCAGTACTTC.

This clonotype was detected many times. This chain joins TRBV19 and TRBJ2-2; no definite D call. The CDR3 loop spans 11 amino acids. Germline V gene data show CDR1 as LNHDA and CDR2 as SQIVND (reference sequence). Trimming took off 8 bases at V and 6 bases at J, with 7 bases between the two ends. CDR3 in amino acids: CASGWAGELFF. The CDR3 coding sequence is TGTGCCAGTGGCTGGGCCGGGGAGCTGTTTTTT.

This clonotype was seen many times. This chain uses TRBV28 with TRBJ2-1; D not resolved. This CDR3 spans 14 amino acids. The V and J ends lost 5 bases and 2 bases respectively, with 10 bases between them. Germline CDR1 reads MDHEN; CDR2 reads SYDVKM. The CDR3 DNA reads TGTGCCAGCAGTCCCCGGTGGGCCTACAATGAGCAGTTCTTC. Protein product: CASSPRWAYNEQFF.

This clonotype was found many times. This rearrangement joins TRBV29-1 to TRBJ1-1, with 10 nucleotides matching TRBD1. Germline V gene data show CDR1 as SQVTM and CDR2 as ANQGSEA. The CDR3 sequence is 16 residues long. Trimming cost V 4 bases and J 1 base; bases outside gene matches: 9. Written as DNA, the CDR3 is TGCAGCGTTGGACAGGGGGCGCCTGGATGGAACACTGAAGCTTTCTTT. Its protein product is CSVGQGAPGWNTEAFF.

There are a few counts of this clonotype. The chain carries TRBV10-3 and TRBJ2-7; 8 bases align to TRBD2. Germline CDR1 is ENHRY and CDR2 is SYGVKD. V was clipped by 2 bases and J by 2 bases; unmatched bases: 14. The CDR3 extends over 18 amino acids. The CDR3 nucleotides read TGTGCCATCAGTGAGGCGGGGGGCCCAGGCCCCATGGCCTACGAGCAGTACTTC. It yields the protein CAISEAGGPGPMAYEQYF.